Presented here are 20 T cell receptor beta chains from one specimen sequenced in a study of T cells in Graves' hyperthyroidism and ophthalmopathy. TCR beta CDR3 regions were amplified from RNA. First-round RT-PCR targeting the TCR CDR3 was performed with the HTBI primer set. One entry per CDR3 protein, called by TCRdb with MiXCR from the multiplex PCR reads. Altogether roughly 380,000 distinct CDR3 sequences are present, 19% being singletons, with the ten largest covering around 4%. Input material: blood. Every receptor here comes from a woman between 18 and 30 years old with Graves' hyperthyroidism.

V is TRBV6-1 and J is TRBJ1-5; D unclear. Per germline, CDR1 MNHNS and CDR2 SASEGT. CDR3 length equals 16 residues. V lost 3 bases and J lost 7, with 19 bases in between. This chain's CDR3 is CASSDAPPGLGQPQHF. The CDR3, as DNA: TGTGCCAGCAGTGACGCGCCGCCAGGCCTCGGGCAGCCCCAGCATTTT.

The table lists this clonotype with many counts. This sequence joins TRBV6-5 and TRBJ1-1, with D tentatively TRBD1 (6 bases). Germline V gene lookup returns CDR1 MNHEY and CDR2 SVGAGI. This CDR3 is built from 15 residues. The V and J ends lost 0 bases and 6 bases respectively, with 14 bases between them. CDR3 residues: CASSYSAGVPPEAFF. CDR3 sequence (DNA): TGTGCCAGCAGTTACTCGGCAGGGGTCCCCCCTGAAGCTTTCTTT.

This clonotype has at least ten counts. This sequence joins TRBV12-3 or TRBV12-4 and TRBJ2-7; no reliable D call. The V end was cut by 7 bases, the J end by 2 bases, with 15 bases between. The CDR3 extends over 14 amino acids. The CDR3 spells CASTIGLATYEQYF. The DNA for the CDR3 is TGTGCCAGCACCATAGGGTTGGCCACCTACGAGCAGTACTTC.

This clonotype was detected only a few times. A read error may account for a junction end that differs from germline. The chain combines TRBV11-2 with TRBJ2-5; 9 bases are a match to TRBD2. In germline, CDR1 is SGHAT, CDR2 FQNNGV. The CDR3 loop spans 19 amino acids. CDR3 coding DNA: TGTGCCAGCAGCTTATCCTGGCGGGGGGGCCCGGGAGATTCTGCGACCAAGTACTTC. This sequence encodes CASSLSWRGGPGDSATKYF.

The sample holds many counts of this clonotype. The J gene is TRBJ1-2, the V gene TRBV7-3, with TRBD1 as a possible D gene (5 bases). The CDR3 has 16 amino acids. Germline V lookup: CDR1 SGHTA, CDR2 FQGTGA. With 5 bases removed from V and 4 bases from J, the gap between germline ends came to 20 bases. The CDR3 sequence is CASSPTGTATIYGYTF. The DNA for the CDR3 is TGTGCCAGCAGCCCAACCGGGACCGCAACAATCTATGGCTACACCTTC.

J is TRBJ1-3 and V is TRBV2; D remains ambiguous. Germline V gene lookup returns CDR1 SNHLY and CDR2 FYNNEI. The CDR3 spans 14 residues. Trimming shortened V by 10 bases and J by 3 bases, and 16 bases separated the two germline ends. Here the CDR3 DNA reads TGTGCCATCACTAAAACACCAAGTGGAAACACCATATATTTT. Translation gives CAITKTPSGNTIYF.

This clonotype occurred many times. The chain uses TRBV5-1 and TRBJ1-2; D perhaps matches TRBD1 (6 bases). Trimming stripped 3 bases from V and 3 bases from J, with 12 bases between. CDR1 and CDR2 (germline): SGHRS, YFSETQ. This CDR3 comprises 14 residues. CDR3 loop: CASSWGATDYGYTF. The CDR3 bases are TGCGCCAGCAGCTGGGGGGCCACCGACTATGGCTACACCTTC.

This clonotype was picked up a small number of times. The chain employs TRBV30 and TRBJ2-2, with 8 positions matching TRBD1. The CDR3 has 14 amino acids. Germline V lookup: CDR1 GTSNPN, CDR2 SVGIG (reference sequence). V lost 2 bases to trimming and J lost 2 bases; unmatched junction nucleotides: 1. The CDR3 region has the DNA TGTGCCTGGAGTCAGGGGGCCAACACCGGGGAGCTGTTTTTT. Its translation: CAWSQGANTGELFF.

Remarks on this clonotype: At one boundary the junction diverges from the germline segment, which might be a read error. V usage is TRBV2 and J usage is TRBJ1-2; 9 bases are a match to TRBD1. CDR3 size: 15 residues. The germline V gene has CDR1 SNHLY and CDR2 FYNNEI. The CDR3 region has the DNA TGTGCCAGCAGTTCGGGACAGGGCGCTAACTATGGCTTCACCTTC. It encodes CASSSGQGANYGFTF.

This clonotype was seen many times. In DNA, the CDR3 is TGTGCCACCAGTCCTTCCAGGGTTGGCGAAGAGACCCAGTACTTC. This codes for CATSPSRVGEETQYF. The rearrangement uses TRBV24-1 and TRBJ2-5, with a weak D call TRBD1 (5 bases). The V end lost 6 bases, the J end lost 3 bases, and 16 bases lay between the germline ends. Germline V gives CDR1 KGHDR, CDR2 SFDVKD. The CDR3 extends over 15 amino acids.

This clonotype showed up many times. The CDR3 is CASSQGGAGGQPQHF. Here the CDR3 DNA reads TGCGCCAGCAGCCAAGGTGGAGCAGGGGGCCAGCCCCAGCATTTT. The rearrangement links TRBV4-1 to TRBJ1-5; TRBD1 agrees at 8 bases. V dropped 1 base and J dropped 7; count of bases not matched to a gene: 6. The germline CDR1 and CDR2 sequences are MGHRA and YSYEKL. The CDR3 consists of 15 residues.

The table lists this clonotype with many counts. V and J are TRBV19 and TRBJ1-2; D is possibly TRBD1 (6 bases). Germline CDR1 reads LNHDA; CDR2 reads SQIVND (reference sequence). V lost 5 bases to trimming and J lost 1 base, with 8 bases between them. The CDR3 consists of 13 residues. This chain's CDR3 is CASSEQGNYGYTF. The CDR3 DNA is TGTGCCAGTAGTGAACAGGGTAACTATGGCTACACCTTC.

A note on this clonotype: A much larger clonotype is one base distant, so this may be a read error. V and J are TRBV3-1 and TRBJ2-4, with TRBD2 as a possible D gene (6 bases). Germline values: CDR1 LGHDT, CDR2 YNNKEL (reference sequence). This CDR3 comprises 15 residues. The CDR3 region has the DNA TGTACCAGCAGCCAATACCGGGGGTACAAAAACATTCAGTACTTC. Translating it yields CTSSQYRGYKNIQYF.

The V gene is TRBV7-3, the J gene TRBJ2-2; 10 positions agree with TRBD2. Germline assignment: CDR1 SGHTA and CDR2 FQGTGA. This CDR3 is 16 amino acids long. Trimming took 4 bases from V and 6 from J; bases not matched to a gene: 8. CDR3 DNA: TGTGCCAGCAGCTCAAGCGGGGGGGCTTCTGCCGGGGAGCTGTTTTTT. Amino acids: CASSSSGGASAGELFF.

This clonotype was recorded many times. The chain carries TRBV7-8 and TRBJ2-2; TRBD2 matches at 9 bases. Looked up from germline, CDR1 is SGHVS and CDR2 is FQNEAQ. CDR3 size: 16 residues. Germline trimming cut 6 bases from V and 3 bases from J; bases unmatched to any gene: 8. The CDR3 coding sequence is TGTGCCAGCAGTCCCCGGTTAGCGGGGGACACCGGGGAGCTGTTTTTT. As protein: CASSPRLAGDTGELFF.

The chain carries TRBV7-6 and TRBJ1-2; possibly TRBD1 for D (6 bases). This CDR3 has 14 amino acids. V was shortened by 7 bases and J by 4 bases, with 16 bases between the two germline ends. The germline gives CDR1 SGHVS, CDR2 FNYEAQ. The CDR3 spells CASTPLDRIYGYTF. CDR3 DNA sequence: TGTGCCAGCACACCCTTAGACAGGATCTATGGCTACACCTTC. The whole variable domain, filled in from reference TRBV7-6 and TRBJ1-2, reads GAGVSQSPRYKVTKRGQDVALRCDPISGHVSLYWYRQALGQGPEFLTYFNYEAQQDKSGLPNDRFSAERPEGSISTLTIQRTEQRDSAMYRCASTPLDRIYGYTFGSGTRLTVV.

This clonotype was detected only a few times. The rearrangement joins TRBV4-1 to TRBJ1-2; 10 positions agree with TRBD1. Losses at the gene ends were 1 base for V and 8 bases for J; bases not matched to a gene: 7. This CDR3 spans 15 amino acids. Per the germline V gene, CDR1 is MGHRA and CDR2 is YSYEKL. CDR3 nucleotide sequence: TGCGCCAGCAGCCAAGGGACAGGGGGGGAGTACGGCTACACCTTC. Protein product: CASSQGTGGEYGYTF.

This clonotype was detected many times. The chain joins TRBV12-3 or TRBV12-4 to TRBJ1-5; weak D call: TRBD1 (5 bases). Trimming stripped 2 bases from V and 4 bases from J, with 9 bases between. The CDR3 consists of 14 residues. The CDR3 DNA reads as TGTGCCAGCAGTTTAAGGGGCCGTAATCAGCCCCAGCATTTT. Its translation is CASSLRGRNQPQHF.

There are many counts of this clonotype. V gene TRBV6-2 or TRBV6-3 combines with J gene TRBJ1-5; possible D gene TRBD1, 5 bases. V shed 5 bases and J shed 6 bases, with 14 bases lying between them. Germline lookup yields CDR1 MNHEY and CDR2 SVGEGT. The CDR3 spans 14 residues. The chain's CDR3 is CASSGSGKSQPQHF. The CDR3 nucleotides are TGTGCCAGCAGTGGGTCAGGGAAAAGTCAGCCCCAGCATTTT.

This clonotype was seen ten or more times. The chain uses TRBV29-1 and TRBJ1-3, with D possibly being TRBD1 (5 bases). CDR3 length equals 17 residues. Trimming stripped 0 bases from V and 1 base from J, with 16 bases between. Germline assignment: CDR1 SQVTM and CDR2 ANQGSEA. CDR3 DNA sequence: TGCAGCGTTGAAGATCGAAGGGAGGGGAGGTCTGGAAACACCATATATTTT. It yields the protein CSVEDRREGRSGNTIYF.